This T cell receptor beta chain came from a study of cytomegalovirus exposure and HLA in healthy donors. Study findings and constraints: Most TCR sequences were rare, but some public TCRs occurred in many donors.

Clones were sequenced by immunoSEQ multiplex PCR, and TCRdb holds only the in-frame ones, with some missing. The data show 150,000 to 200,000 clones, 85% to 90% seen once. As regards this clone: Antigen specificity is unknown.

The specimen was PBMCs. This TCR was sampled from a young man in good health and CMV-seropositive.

The CDR3 nucleotides read TGCGCCAGCAGCCCCAACAGGGGCACTGAAGCTTTCTTT. Protein sequence: CASSPNRGTEAFF. This chain uses TRBV4-1 with TRBJ1-1; 7 bases line up with TRBD1. V shed 4 bases, J shed 4 bases, and the junction held 3 bases outside the gene matches. The CDR3 has 13 residues. Germline V lookup: CDR1 MGHRA, CDR2 YSYEKL.